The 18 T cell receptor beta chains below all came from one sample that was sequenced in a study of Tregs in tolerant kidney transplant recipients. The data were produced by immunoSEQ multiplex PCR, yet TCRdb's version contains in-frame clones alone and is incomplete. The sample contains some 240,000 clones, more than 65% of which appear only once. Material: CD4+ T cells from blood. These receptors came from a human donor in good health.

This CDR3 reads CASSVSADSPLHF. The CDR3, as DNA: TGTGCCAGTAGTGTTTCAGCGGATTCACCCCTCCACTTT. The V call is TRBV19, the J call TRBJ1-6, with D hard to call. The CDR3 contains 13 residues. V lost 5 bases and J 8 bases, leaving 10 bases between the germline ends. CDR1 LNHDA and CDR2 SQIVND come from the germline V gene (reference sequence).

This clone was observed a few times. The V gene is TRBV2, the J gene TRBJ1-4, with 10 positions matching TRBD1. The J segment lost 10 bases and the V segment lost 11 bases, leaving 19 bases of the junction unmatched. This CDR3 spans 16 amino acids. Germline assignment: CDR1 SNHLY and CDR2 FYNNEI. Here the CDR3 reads CAGNRDRGVPEGKLFF. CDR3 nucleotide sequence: TGTGCCGGAAACCGGGACAGGGGAGTCCCTGAAGGAAAACTGTTTTTT. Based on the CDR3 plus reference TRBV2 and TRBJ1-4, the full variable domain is EPEVTQTPSHQVTQMGQEVILRCVPISNHLYFYWYRQILGQKVEFLVSFYNNEISEKSEIFDDQFSVERPDGSNFTLKIRSTKLEDSAMYFCAGNRDRGVPEGKLFFGSGTQLSVL.

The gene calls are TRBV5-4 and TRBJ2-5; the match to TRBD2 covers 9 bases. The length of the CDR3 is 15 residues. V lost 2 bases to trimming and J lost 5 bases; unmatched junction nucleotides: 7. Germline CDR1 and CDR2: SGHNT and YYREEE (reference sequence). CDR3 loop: CASSLPAGGRETQYF. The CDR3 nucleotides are TGTGCCAGCAGCTTACCAGCGGGGGGCAGGGAGACCCAGTACTTC.

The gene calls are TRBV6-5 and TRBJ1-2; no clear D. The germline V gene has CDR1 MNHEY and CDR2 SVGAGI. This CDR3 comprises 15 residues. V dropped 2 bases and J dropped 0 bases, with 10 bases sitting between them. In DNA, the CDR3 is TGTGCCAGCAGTTACCGGGTAGGAGCTAACTATGGCTACACCTTC. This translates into CASSYRVGANYGYTF.

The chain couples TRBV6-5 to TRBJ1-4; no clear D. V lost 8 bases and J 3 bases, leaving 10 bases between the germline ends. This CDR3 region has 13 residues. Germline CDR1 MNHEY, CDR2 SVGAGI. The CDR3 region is CASRPAANEKLFF. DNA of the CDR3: TGTGCCAGCCGGCCCGCGGCTAATGAAAAACTGTTTTTT.

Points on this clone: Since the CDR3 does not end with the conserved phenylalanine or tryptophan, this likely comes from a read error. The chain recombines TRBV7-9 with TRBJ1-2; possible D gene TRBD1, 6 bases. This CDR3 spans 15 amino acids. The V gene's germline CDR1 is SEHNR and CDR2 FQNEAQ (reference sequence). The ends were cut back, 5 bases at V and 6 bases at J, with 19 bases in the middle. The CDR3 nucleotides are TGTGCCAGCAGCATCACCTCGACAGGACCACATGGCTACACCCTC. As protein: CASSITSTGPHGYTL.

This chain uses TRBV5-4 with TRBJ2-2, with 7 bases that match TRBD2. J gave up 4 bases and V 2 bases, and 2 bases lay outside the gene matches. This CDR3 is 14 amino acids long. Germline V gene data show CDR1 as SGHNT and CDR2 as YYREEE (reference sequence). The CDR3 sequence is CASSFSSGTGELFF. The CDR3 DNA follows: TGTGCCAGCAGCTTCTCTAGCGGCACCGGGGAGCTGTTTTTT.

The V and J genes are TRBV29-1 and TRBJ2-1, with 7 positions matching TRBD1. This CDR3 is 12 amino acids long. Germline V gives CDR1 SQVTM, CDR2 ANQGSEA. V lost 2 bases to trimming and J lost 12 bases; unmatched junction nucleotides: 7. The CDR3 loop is CSVERGRVGQFF. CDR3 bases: TGCAGCGTTGAAAGGGGGCGGGTCGGGCAGTTCTTC.

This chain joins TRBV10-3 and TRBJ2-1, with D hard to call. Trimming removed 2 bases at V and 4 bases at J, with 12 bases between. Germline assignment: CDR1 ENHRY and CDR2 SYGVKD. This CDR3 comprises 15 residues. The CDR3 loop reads CAISEGLSLYNEQFF. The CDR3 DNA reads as TGTGCCATCAGTGAGGGGCTGAGCTTATACAATGAGCAGTTCTTC.

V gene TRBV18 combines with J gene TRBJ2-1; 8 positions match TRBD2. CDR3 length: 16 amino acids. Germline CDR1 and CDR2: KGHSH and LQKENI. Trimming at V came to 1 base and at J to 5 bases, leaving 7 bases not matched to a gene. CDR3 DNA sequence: TGTGCCAGCTCACCACGAACTGGGACTAGTAACAATGAGCAGTTCTTC. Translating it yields CASSPRTGTSNNEQFF.

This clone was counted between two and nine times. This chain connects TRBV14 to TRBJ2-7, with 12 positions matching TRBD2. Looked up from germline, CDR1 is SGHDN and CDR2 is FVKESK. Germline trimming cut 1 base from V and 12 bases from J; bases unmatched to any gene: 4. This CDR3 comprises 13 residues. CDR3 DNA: TGTGCCAGCAGCCAAGGACTAGCGGGAGTGCCGTACTTC. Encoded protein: CASSQGLAGVPYF.

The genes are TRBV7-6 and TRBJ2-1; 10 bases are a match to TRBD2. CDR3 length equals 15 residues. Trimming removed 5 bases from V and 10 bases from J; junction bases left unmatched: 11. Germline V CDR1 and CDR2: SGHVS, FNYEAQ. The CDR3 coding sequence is TGTGCCAGCAGCCTTAGCGGGGGGCCCTACGGGGAGCAGTTCTTC. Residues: CASSLSGGPYGEQFF. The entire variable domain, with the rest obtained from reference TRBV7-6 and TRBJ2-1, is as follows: GAGVSQSPRYKVTKRGQDVALRCDPISGHVSLYWYRQALGQGPEFLTYFNYEAQQDKSGLPNDRFSAERPEGSISTLTIQRTEQRDSAMYRCASSLSGGPYGEQFFGPGTRLTVL.

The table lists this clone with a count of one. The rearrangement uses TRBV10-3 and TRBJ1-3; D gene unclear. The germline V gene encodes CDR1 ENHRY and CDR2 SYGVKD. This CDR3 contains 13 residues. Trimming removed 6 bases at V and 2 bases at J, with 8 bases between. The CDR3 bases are TGTGCCATCAGACCCCCCCCTGGAAACACCATATATTTT. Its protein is CAIRPPPGNTIYF.

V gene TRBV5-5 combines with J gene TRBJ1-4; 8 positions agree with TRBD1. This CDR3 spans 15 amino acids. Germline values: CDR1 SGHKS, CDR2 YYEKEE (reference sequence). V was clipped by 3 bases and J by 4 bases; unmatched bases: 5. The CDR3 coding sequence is TGTGCCAGCAGCTGGGGGACAGGCCATAATGAAAAACTGTTTTTT. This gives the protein CASSWGTGHNEKLFF.

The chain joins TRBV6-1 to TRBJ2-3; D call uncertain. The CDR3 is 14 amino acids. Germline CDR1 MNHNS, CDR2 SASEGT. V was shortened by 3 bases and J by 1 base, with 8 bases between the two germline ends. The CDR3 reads CASSDAGRTDTQYF. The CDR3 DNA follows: TGTGCCAGCAGTGATGCCGGACGCACAGATACGCAGTATTTT.

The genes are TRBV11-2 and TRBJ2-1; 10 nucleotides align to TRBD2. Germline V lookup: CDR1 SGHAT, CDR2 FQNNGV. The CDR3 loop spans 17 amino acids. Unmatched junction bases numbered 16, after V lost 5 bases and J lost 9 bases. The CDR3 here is CASSVNFRPSGSREQFF. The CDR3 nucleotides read TGTGCCAGCAGCGTGAACTTCAGGCCTAGCGGGAGTCGTGAGCAGTTCTTC. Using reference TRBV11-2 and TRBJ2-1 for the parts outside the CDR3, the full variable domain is EAGVAQSPRYKIIEKRQSVAFWCNPISGHATLYWYQQILGQGPKLLIQFQNNGVVDDSQLPKDRFSAERLKGVDSTLKIQPAKLEDSAVYLCASSVNFRPSGSREQFFGPGTRLTVL.

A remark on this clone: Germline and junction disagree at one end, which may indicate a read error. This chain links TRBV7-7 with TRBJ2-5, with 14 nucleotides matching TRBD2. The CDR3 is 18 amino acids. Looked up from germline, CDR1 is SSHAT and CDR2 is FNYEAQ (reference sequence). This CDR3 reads CASSLAGLAGGFGETQYF. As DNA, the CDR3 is TGTGCTAGCAGCTTAGCCGGACTAGCGGGGGGTTTTGGGGAGACCCAGTACTTC.

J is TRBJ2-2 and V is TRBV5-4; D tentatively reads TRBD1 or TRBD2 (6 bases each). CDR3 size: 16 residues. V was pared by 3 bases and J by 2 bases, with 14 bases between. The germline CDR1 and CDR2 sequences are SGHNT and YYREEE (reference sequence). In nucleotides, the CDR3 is TGTGCCAGCAGCTACCTAGGGGGGACCAACACCGGGGAGCTGTTTTTT. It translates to CASSYLGGTNTGELFF.